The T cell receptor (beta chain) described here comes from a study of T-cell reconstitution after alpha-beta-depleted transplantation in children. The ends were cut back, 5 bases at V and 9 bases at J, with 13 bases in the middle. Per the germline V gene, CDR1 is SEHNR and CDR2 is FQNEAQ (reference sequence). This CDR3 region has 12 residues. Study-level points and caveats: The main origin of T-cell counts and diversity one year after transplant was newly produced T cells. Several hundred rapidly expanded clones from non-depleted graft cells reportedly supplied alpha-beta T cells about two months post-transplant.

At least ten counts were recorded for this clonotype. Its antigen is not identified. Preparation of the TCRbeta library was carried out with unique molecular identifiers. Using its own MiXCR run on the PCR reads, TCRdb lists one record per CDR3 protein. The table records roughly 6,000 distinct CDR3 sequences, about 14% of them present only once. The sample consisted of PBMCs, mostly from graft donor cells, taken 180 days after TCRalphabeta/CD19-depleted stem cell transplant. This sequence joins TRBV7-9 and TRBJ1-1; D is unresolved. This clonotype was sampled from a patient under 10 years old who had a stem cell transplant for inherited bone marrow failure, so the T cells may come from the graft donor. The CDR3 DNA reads TGTGCCAGCAGCCCTAGTCGGCGGAAAGCTTTCTTT. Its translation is CASSPSRRKAFF.